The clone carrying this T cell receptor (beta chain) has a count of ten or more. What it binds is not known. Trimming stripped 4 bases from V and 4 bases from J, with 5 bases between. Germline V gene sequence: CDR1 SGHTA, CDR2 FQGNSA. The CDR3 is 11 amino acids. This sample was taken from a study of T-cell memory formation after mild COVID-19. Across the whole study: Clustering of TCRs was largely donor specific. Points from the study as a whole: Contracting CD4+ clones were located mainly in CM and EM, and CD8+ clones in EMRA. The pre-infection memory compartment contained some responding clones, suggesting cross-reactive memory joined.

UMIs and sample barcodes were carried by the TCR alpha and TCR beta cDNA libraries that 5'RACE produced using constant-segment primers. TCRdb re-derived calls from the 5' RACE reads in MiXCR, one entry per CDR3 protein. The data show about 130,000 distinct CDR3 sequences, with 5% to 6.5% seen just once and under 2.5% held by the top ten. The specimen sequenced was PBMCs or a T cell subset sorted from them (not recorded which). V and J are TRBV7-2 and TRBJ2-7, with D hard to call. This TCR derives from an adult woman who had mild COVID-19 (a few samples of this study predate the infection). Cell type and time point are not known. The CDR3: CASSWGYEQYF. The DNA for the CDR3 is TGTGCCAGCAGCTGGGGATACGAGCAGTACTTC. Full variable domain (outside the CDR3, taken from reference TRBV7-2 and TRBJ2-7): GAGVSQSPSNKVTEKGKDVELRCDPISGHTALYWYRQSLGQGLEFLIYFQGNSAPDKSGLPSDRFSAERTGGSVSTLTIQRTQQEDSAVYLCASSWGYEQYFGPGTRLTVT.